The 22 T cell receptor beta chains given below trace back to one sample, sequenced in a study of molecular identifiers for immune sequencing clone quantification. TCRdb recomputed calls from the PCR reads with MiXCR, one row per CDR3 protein. The sample has 550,000 to 750,000 distinct CDR3 sequences; 20% are singletons. The sequencing sample was made of naive CD8+ T cells from blood, with Jurkat cell RNA spiked in. Noted subset: FACS-sorted CD8+CD4-CCR7+CD45RA+ naive T cells. Receptors were obtained from a human donor in good health. Some libraries in this study had Jurkat cell RNA spiked in.

This clonotype was seen ten or more times. The DNA of the CDR3 is TGTGCCAGCAGCCAAAGTGGATGGGATACAGATACGCAGTATTTT. Encoded protein: CASSQSGWDTDTQYF. V gene TRBV4-2 combines with J gene TRBJ2-3; no definite D call. This CDR3 has 15 amino acids. The V end was cut by 2 bases, the J end by 3 bases, with 12 bases between. CDR1 and CDR2 (germline): LGHNA, YNFKEQ.

The chain uses TRBV13 and TRBJ1-3; TRBD1 is a possible D gene (5 bases). Trimming stripped 3 bases from V and 0 bases from J, with 6 bases between. The CDR3 is 14 residues long. The germline CDR1 and CDR2 sequences are PRHDT and FYEKMQ (reference sequence). Here the CDR3 reads CASSFRDSGNTIYF. The CDR3 bases are TGTGCCAGCAGCTTCAGGGACTCTGGAAACACCATATATTTT.

This clonotype was observed many times. The CDR3 spells CSARDPRLPSTDTQYF. The CDR3 region has the DNA TGCAGTGCTAGAGACCCGAGGCTACCTAGCACAGATACGCAGTATTTT. The chain carries TRBV20-1 and TRBJ2-3; the D is unclear. The V and J ends lost 0 bases and 0 bases respectively, with 13 bases between them. Germline assignment: CDR1 DFQATT and CDR2 SNEGSKA (reference sequence). The CDR3 contains 16 residues.

This clonotype was counted ten times or more. V usage is TRBV3-1 and J usage is TRBJ1-5; TRBD1 agrees at 8 bases. The V and J ends lost 7 bases and 4 bases, in that order; junction bases with no gene match: 18. CDR1 is LGHDT and CDR2 is YNNKEL in the germline V gene (reference sequence). CDR3 length equals 18 residues. CDR3 region: CASIEYRTGYTSNQPQHF. The DNA for the CDR3 is TGTGCCAGCATCGAATATCGGACAGGGTATACTTCTAATCAGCCCCAGCATTTT.

A remark on this clonotype: A much bigger clone sits one base away, suggesting this may be a read error. The genes are TRBV27 and TRBJ2-4, with D hard to call. The germline CDR1 and CDR2 sequences are MNHEY and SMNVEV (reference sequence). Trimming stripped 6 bases from V and 8 bases from J, with 17 bases between. There are 14 residues in the CDR3. The CDR3 reads CASSPRGSKHIQYF. Written as DNA, the CDR3 is TGTGCCAGCAGCCCCCGCGGCAGTAAACACATTCAGTACTTC.

This clonotype has ten or more counts. The chain uses TRBV6-5 and TRBJ2-7; 12 bases are shared with TRBD1. The CDR3 has 15 amino acids. The germline V gene has CDR1 MNHEY and CDR2 SVGAGI. The ends lost 6 bases at V and 6 bases at J; junction bases unmatched: 9. This CDR3 is CASSDTGQGAGEQYF. CDR3 bases: TGTGCCAGCAGCGACACGGGACAGGGGGCTGGCGAGCAGTACTTC.

As regards this clonotype: A much larger clone is a single base away; this may be a read error. The chain combines TRBV4-3 with TRBJ2-5; D possibly corresponds to TRBD2 (6 bases). The CDR3 extends over 15 amino acids. V lost 0 bases and J lost 4, with 12 bases in between. Germline values: CDR1 LGHNA, CDR2 YSLEER. CDR3 residues: CASSQDIAVRETQYF. In DNA, the CDR3 is TGCGCCAGCAGCCAAGACATAGCGGTACGAGAGACCCAGTACTTC.

This clonotype was found many times. The V call is TRBV3-1, the J call TRBJ2-3, with TRBD1 matching over 7 bases. J gave up 3 bases and V 4 bases, and 7 bases lay outside the gene matches. The length of the CDR3 is 15 residues. CDR1 LGHDT and CDR2 YNNKEL come from the germline V gene (reference sequence). The CDR3 DNA follows: TGTGCCAGCAGCCTAAAGATACAGGGGACAGATACGCAGTATTTT. It codes for CASSLKIQGTDTQYF.

This clonotype was observed at least ten times. The chain is built from TRBV20-1 and TRBJ2-3, with 10 bases that match TRBD2. CDR1 and CDR2 from the germline V gene are DFQATT and SNEGSKA (reference sequence). J lost 3 bases, V lost 0 bases, and 12 bases had no gene match. The length of the CDR3 is 18 residues. The CDR3 DNA is TGCAGTGCTAGAGACTACCAACTAGCGGGGTACTTGACAGATACGCAGTATTTT. Its protein product is CSARDYQLAGYLTDTQYF.

As concerns this clonotype: One base away lies a much larger clone, so this may be a sequencing read error. V is TRBV6-1 and J is TRBJ2-3; a weak D match, TRBD2 (6 bases). Trimming took 3 bases from V and 4 from J, leaving 20 bases between them. Germline V lookup: CDR1 MNHNS, CDR2 SASEGT. The CDR3 has 17 amino acids. CDR3 DNA sequence: TGTGCCAGCAGTGACGTACTAGCAGGTATTATCGCAGATACGCAGTATTTT. Its translation: CASSDVLAGIIADTQYF.

This clonotype was observed at least ten times. The J gene is TRBJ1-1, the V gene TRBV6-1; D gene ambiguous. The CDR3 has 15 residues. V was trimmed by 2 bases and J by 5 bases, leaving 15 bases between them. Germline V gene sequence: CDR1 MNHNS, CDR2 SASEGT. CDR3 DNA sequence: TGTGCCAGCAGTGAATCGGTAAGGGAAGGTACTGAAGCTTTCTTT. Translation gives CASSESVREGTEAFF.

This clonotype was recorded at least ten times. This chain uses TRBV7-6 with TRBJ2-2; D is undetermined. The germline V gene has CDR1 SGHVS and CDR2 FNYEAQ. This CDR3 has 15 amino acids. V lost 5 bases to trimming and J lost 4 bases, with 14 bases between them. This CDR3 is CASSQPGSGTGELFF. CDR3 DNA sequence: TGTGCCAGCAGCCAACCCGGCTCGGGCACCGGGGAGCTGTTTTTT.

The chain links TRBV7-9 to TRBJ2-1; 8 bases line up with TRBD1. Unmatched junction bases numbered 5, after V lost 5 bases and J lost 2 bases. Germline loops: CDR1 SEHNR, CDR2 FQNEAQ (reference sequence). The CDR3 contains 15 residues. The CDR3 nucleotides are TGTGCCAGCAGCCGCGGACAGGGACCCTACAATGAGCAGTTCTTC. Translated: CASSRGQGPYNEQFF.

V gene TRBV6-2 or TRBV6-3 combines with J gene TRBJ2-7, with D possibly matching TRBD1 (6 bases). The CDR3 length is 13 residues. Germline CDR1 MNHEY, CDR2 SVGEGT. V lost 10 bases and J lost 5, with 18 bases in between. CDR3 DNA: TGTGCCACCTCGCCGGACAGAGATGACGAGCAGTACTTC. This sequence encodes CATSPDRDDEQYF.

The V and J genes are TRBV4-1 and TRBJ2-3; D is undetermined. The DNA end is a closer match to TRBJ1-5, so the J assignment may be wrong. The CDR3 runs 12 residues. Germline CDR1 reads MGHRA; CDR2 reads YSYEKL. CDR3 region: CASSQARDTQHF. CDR3 coding DNA: TGCGCCAGCAGCCAAGCTAGAGATACGCAGCATTTT.

This clonotype appeared a few times. This chain links TRBV19 with TRBJ2-7; D gene unclear. This CDR3 comprises 14 residues. Germline-derived CDR1 and CDR2 are LNHDA and SQIVND (reference sequence). V was cut by 1 base and J by 0 bases, with 7 bases left in between. The CDR3 spells CASSIGWSSYEQYF. The CDR3 DNA sequence: TGTGCCAGTAGTATAGGCTGGAGCTCCTACGAGCAGTACTTC. The full variable domain, with the rest looked up from reference TRBV19 and TRBJ2-7, is DGGITQSPKYLFRKEGQNVTLSCEQNLNHDAMYWYRQDPGQGLRLIYYSQIVNDFQKGDIAEGYSVSREKKESFPLTVTSAQKNPTAFYLCASSIGWSSYEQYFGPGTRLTVT.

V and J are TRBV12-3 or TRBV12-4 and TRBJ1-3; D gene unclear. The CDR3 has 14 residues. Trimming took off 3 bases at V and 1 base at J, with 7 bases between the two ends. The CDR3 DNA reads as TGTGCCAGCAGTTTGGGCCTTTCTGGAAACACCATATATTTT. Protein product: CASSLGLSGNTIYF.

This clonotype was seen ten or more times. The J gene is TRBJ1-1, the V gene TRBV4-1; perhaps TRBD1 as D (6 bases). V was clipped by 5 bases and J by 4 bases, with 14 bases between them. Germline assignment: CDR1 MGHRA and CDR2 YSYEKL. This CDR3 region has 14 residues. CDR3 in amino acids: CASSAQGVGTEAFF. The CDR3, as DNA: TGCGCCAGCAGCGCACAGGGAGTGGGCACTGAAGCTTTCTTT.

This clonotype was seen many times. The chain uses TRBV4-1 and TRBJ2-7; 7 bases align to TRBD1. Germline loops: CDR1 MGHRA, CDR2 YSYEKL. The CDR3 is 15 amino acids. V was clipped by 0 bases and J by 5 bases; unmatched bases: 7. CDR3 region: CASSQDGRQGDEQYF. In DNA, the CDR3 is TGCGCCAGCAGCCAAGATGGGCGACAGGGTGACGAGCAGTACTTC.

This clonotype was observed many times. The chain carries TRBV7-9 and TRBJ1-1; 12 bases fit TRBD1. Germline V gene lookup returns CDR1 SEHNR and CDR2 FQNEAQ (reference sequence). The CDR3 totals 18 residues. V shed 6 bases, J shed 4 bases, and the junction held 15 bases outside the gene matches. CDR3 protein: CASRYRHGTGGSGTEAFF. The DNA of the CDR3 is TGTGCCAGCAGGTATAGACACGGGACAGGGGGCTCCGGCACTGAAGCTTTCTTT.

This clonotype was observed many times. For the CDR3, the DNA is TGTGCCAGCAGTTACCGCAGGGTCACTTACTCAGATACGCAGTATTTT. Protein sequence: CASSYRRVTYSDTQYF. The chain has TRBV6-5 and TRBJ2-3, with D perhaps TRBD1 (5 bases). Germline CDR1 reads MNHEY; CDR2 reads SVGAGI. This CDR3 spans 16 amino acids. V was clipped by 2 bases and J by 4 bases, with 16 bases between them.

This clonotype was detected only a few times. The chain employs TRBV4-3 and TRBJ1-6; D gene uncertain. Germline V gene lookup returns CDR1 LGHNA and CDR2 YSLEER. Trimming took 0 bases from V and 5 from J, leaving 8 bases between them. The CDR3 has 15 residues. The CDR3 reads CASSQEEGNNSPLHF. In DNA form, the CDR3 reads TGCGCCAGCAGCCAAGAGGAGGGAAATAATTCACCCCTCCACTTT.